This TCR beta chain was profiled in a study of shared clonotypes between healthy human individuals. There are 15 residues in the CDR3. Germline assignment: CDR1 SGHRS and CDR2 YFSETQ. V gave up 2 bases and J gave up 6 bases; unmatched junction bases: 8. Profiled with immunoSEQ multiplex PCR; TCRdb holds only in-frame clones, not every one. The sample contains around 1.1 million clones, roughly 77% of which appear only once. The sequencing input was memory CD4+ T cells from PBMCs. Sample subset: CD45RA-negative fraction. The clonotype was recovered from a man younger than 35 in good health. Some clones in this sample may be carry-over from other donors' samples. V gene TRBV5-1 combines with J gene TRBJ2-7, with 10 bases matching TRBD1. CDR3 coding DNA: TGCGCCAGCAGCTTACAAACCGGACAGGGGGGCGAGCAGTACTTC. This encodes CASSLQTGQGGEQYF.